A single sample is the source of the 14 T cell receptor beta chains below, sequenced in a study of cytomegalovirus exposure and HLA in healthy donors. PCR was performed using 60 Vbeta and 13 Jbeta primers. Libraries were prepared by immunoSEQ multiplex PCR; TCRdb keeps only in-frame clonotypes and omits some of them. The sample consists of 150,000 to 200,000 clones, 80% of them appearing once. The source material was PBMCs. The origin of the receptors is a male donor in good health and CMV-seronegative.

V gene TRBV7-9 combines with J gene TRBJ1-6; D unclear. The CDR3 has 15 residues. Germline CDR1 is SEHNR and CDR2 is FQNEAQ (reference sequence). With 5 bases removed from V and 15 bases from J, the gap between germline ends came to 23 bases. CDR3 sequence: CASSQRSLYNSVLHF. CDR3 nucleotide sequence: TGTGCCAGCAGCCAGCGGAGTCTATATAATTCAGTCCTCCACTTT.

The chain links TRBV30 to TRBJ2-1; 13 bases are a match to TRBD2. Germline V CDR1 and CDR2: GTSNPN, SVGIG (reference sequence). This CDR3 spans 15 amino acids. The V and J ends lost 0 bases and 8 bases, in that order; junction bases with no gene match: 4. The CDR3 DNA reads TGTGCCTGGAGTGTACTAGCGGGGGGGATCGATGAGCAGTTCTTC. Translated: CAWSVLAGGIDEQFF.

The J gene is TRBJ2-7, the V gene TRBV5-1; D is possibly TRBD1 (5 bases). Trimming removed 2 bases at V and 3 bases at J, with 15 bases between. This CDR3 spans 15 amino acids. Germline V gene sequence: CDR1 SGHRS, CDR2 YFSETQ. CDR3 residues: CASSLSTAYYYEQYF. Here the CDR3 DNA reads TGCGCCAGCAGCTTATCGACAGCTTACTACTACGAGCAGTACTTC.

The chain joins TRBV29-1 to TRBJ1-2; 7 nucleotides align to TRBD1. The length of the CDR3 is 21 residues. Germline assignment: CDR1 SQVTM and CDR2 ANQGSEA. The V gene end was trimmed by 1 base and the J gene end by 4 bases; junction bases not matched to a gene: 27. The CDR3 reads CSVEGHGDFPTGSNRRYGYTF. DNA of the CDR3: TGCAGCGTTGAAGGGCATGGCGATTTCCCGACAGGGTCAAATCGCCGCTATGGCTACACCTTC.

The genes are TRBV6-5 and TRBJ2-3, with a weak D call TRBD1 (5 bases). V was cut by 4 bases and J by 6 bases, with 11 bases left in between. The germline CDR1 and CDR2 sequences are MNHEY and SVGAGI. This CDR3 contains 13 residues. CDR3 sequence: CASSLRGTDTQYF. The CDR3 nucleotides are TGTGCCAGCAGTTTAAGGGGAACCGATACGCAGTATTTT.

The V call is TRBV27, the J call TRBJ2-1; 11 bases align to TRBD2. With V trimmed by 3 bases and J by 7 bases, 8 bases remained unmatched. The CDR3 loop spans 16 amino acids. Germline V gene data show CDR1 as MNHEY and CDR2 as SMNVEV (reference sequence). CDR3: CASSFNSGGVWNEQFF. In nucleotides, the CDR3 is TGTGCCAGCAGTTTTAATAGCGGGGGGGTGTGGAATGAGCAGTTCTTC.

The chain joins TRBV5-1 to TRBJ2-1; tentative D call: TRBD2 (5 bases). The germline V and J ends were trimmed by 4 bases and 5 bases, with 19 bases remaining between them. CDR1 and CDR2 from the germline V gene are SGHRS and YFSETQ. The CDR3 totals 16 residues. The CDR3 nucleotides read TGCGCCAGCAGCGCAAGGACTGGAGCTCGAGACAATGAGCAGTTCTTC. It yields the protein CASSARTGARDNEQFF.

The chain links TRBV4-1 to TRBJ2-1; 12 bases line up with TRBD1. The CDR3 sequence is 16 residues long. The V gene's germline CDR1 is MGHRA and CDR2 YSYEKL. With V trimmed by 1 base and J by 6 bases, 4 bases remained unmatched. CDR3 amino acids: CASSQAGTGGFNEQFF. The CDR3 region has the DNA TGCGCCAGCAGCCAAGCCGGGACAGGGGGCTTCAATGAGCAGTTCTTC.

Worth noting for this clone: No conserved phenylalanine or tryptophan is present at the end of the CDR3, so a read error is the likely explanation. The V and J genes are TRBV6-6 and TRBJ1-5; 7 positions agree with TRBD1. The CDR3 is 15 residues long. V dropped 5 bases and J dropped 7; count of bases not matched to a gene: 11. Germline V gene lookup returns CDR1 MNHNY and CDR2 SVGAGI (reference sequence). CDR3 in amino acids: CASSTPLQGDQPQHL. DNA for the CDR3: TGTGCCAGCAGTACCCCCCTCCAGGGGGACCAGCCCCAGCATCTT.

The chain has TRBV5-6 and TRBJ1-2; perhaps TRBD1 as D (6 bases). The V gene lost 4 bases and the J gene lost 4 bases, with 11 bases spanning the gap. The V gene's germline CDR1 is SGHDT and CDR2 YYEEEE. The CDR3 runs to 13 residues. For the CDR3, the DNA is TGTGCCAGCAGCCCACAGGGAGCCTATGGCTACACCTTC. Amino acids: CASSPQGAYGYTF.

The chain is built from TRBV5-1 and TRBJ1-1; TRBD1 matches at 9 bases. Germline CDR1 reads SGHRS; CDR2 reads YFSETQ. V was clipped by 0 bases and J by 6 bases; unmatched bases: 9. The CDR3 spans 16 residues. The CDR3 sequence: CASSLGTGVRAPEAFF. DNA of the CDR3: TGCGCCAGCAGCTTGGGGACAGGGGTGAGGGCCCCTGAAGCTTTCTTT.

This sequence joins TRBV5-1 and TRBJ1-2; the match to TRBD1 covers 9 bases. With V trimmed by 4 bases and J by 4 bases, 8 bases remained unmatched. CDR1 is SGHRS and CDR2 is YFSETQ in the germline V gene. The CDR3 spans 15 residues. The CDR3 reads CASSTGQGLLYGYTF. The CDR3 DNA follows: TGCGCCAGCAGCACGGGACAGGGACTACTCTATGGCTACACCTTC.

The CDR3 reads CASSRHYRAGDDTEAFF. The CDR3 bases are TGCGCCAGCAGCCGACATTACAGGGCAGGGGACGACACTGAAGCTTTCTTT. The chain is built from TRBV4-1 and TRBJ1-1; tentative D call: TRBD1 (6 bases). The V and J ends lost 4 bases and 3 bases respectively, with 21 bases between them. Germline lookup yields CDR1 MGHRA and CDR2 YSYEKL. This CDR3 region has 17 residues.

The chain carries TRBV7-2 and TRBJ2-7; 13 bases fit TRBD2. Per the germline V gene, CDR1 is SGHTA and CDR2 is FQGNSA. After removal of 4 bases from V and 1 base from J, the junction contained 7 bases not matched to a gene. The CDR3 totals 17 residues. CDR3 residues: CASSSPGTSGVSYEQYF. The CDR3 region has the DNA TGTGCCAGCAGCTCGCCCGGGACTAGCGGGGTATCCTACGAGCAGTACTTC.